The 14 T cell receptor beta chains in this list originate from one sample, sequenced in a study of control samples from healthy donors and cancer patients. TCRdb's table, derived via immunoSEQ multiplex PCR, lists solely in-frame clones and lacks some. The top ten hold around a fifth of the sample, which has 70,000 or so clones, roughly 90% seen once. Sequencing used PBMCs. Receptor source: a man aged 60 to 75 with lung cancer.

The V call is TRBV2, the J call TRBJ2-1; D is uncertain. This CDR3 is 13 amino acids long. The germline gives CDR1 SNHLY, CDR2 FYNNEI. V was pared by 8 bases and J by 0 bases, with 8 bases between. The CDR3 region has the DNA TGTGCCAGCGTCTTTTCCTCCTACAATGAGCAGTTCTTC. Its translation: CASVFSSYNEQFF.

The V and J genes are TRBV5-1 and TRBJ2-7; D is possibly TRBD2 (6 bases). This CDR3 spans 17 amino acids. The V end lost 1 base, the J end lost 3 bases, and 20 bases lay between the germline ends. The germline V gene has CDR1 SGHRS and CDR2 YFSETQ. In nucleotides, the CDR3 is TGCGCCAGCAGCTTGCACCGAGACTCGACGGGACTCTACGAGCAGTACGTC. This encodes CASSLHRDSTGLYEQYV.

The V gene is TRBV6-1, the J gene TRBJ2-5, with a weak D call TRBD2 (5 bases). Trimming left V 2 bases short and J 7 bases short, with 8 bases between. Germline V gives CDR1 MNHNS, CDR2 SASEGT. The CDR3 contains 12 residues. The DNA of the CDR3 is TGTGCCAGCAGTGAACCCAGCGGGACCCAGTACTTC. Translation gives CASSEPSGTQYF.

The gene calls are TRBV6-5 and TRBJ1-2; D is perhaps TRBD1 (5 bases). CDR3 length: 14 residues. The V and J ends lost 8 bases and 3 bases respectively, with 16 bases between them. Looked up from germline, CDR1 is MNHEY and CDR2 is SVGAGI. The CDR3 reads CASGWLTVDYGYTF. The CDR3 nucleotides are TGTGCCAGCGGTTGGCTGACAGTCGACTATGGCTACACCTTC.

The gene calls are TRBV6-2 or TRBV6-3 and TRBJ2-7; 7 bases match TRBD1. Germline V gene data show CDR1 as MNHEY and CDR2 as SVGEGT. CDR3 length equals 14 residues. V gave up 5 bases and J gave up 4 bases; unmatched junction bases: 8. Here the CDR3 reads CASSQGQPSYEQYF. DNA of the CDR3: TGTGCCAGCAGTCAGGGACAGCCGTCTTACGAGCAGTACTTC.

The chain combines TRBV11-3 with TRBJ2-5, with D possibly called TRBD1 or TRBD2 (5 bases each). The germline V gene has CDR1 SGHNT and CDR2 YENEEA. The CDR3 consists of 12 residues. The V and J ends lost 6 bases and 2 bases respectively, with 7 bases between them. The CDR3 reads CASSEGQETQYF. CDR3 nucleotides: TGTGCCAGCAGTGAGGGGCAAGAGACCCAGTACTTC.

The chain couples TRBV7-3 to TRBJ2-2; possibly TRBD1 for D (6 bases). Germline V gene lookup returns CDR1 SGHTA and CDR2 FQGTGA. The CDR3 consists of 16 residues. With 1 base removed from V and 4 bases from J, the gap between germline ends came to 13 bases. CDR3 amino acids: CASSLNGQLGTGELFF. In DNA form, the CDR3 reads TGTGCCAGCAGCTTAAACGGACAGTTGGGCACCGGGGAGCTGTTTTTT.

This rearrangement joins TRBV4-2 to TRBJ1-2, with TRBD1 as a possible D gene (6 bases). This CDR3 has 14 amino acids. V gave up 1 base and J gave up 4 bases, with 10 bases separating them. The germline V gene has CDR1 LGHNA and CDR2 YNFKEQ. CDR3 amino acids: CASSQGGAVYGYTF. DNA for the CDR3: TGTGCCAGCAGCCAAGGGGGGGCGGTCTATGGCTACACCTTC.

The CDR3 loop is CASTSQGAETQYF. The CDR3 DNA reads as TGTGCCAGCACCTCACAGGGGGCAGAGACCCAGTACTTC. The V call is TRBV7-9, the J call TRBJ2-5; 9 bases match TRBD1. V lost 7 bases, J lost 4 bases, and 4 bases stayed unmatched. The germline V gene encodes CDR1 SEHNR and CDR2 FQNEAQ (reference sequence). The CDR3 covers 13 residues.

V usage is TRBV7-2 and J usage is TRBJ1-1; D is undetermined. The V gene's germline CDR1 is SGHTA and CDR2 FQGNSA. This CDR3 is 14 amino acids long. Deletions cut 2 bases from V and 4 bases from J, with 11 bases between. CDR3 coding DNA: TGTGCCAGCAGCTTAACGGGAATGGGCACTGAAGCTTTCTTT. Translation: CASSLTGMGTEAFF.

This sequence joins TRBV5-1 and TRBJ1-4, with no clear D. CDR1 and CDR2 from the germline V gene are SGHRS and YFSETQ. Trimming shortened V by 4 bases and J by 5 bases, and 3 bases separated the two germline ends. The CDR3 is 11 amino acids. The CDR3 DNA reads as TGCGCCAGCAGCGCGAATGAAAAACTGTTTTTT. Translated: CASSANEKLFF.

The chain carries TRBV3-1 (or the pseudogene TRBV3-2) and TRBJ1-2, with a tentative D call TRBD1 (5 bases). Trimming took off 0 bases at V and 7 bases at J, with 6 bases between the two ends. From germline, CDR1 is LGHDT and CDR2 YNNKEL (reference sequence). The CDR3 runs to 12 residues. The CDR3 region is CASSQDQGGYTF. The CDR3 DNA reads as TGTGCCAGCAGCCAAGACCAGGGTGGCTACACCTTC.

The CDR3, as DNA: TGTGCCAGCAGTTTATTTCCGGGACAGGGAAGGGCTGAAGCTTTCTTT. Protein: CASSLFPGQGRAEAFF. This chain links TRBV27 with TRBJ1-1; 9 nucleotides line up with TRBD1. Unmatched junction bases numbered 9, after V lost 1 base and J lost 6 bases. Germline-derived CDR1 and CDR2 are MNHEY and SMNVEV (reference sequence). The CDR3 length is 16 residues.

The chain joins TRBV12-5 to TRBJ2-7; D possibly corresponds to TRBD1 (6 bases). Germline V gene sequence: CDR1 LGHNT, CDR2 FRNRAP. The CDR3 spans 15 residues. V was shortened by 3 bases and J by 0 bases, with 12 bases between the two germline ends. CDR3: CASGFRLQGSYEQYF. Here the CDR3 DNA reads TGTGCTAGTGGTTTTCGTCTACAGGGCTCCTACGAGCAGTACTTC.